This TCR beta chain was retrieved from a study of radiotherapy plus CTLA-4 blockade in lung cancer. Study information: Disease control was seen in about 30% of patients, objective responses in 18%.

Of note for this clone: Its cognate antigen is unknown.

The ends were cut back, 2 bases at V and 5 bases at J, with 18 bases in the middle. The CDR3 consists of 17 residues. The germline gives CDR1 PRHDT, CDR2 FYEKMQ (reference sequence). People whose metastatic non-small-cell lung cancer was chemo-refractory got focal radiation along with CTLA-4 blockade by ipilimumab. The study, taken as a whole, reports: Blood-borne expansion of tumor-derived TCR clones followed radiotherapy plus ipilimumab. Among reported predictors of response, early blood T cell clone dynamics with interferon-beta performed best.

TCRdb's copy holds only in-frame clones and misses some; the assay was immunoSEQ multiplex PCR. The sample includes around 95,000 clones, around four fifths seen only once; the top ten take 0.65% to 1%. The material sequenced was peripheral blood, taken from a patient treated with radiotherapy plus ipilimumab. This clonotype was obtained from a human donor with non-small cell lung cancer who had stable disease on radiotherapy plus ipilimumab. The chain joins TRBV13 to TRBJ2-2, with D perhaps assigned TRBD1 or TRBD2 (6 bases each). The CDR3 loop reads CASSLWVTGARTGELFF. The DNA of the CDR3 is TGTGCCAGCAGCTTATGGGTGACGGGGGCAAGGACCGGGGAGCTGTTTTTT. Based on the CDR3 plus reference TRBV13 and TRBJ2-2, the full variable domain is AAGVIQSPRHLIKEKRETATLKCYPIPRHDTVYWYQQGPGQDPQFLISFYEKMQSDKGSIPDRFSAQQFSDYHSELNMSSLELGDSALYFCASSLWVTGARTGELFFGEGSRLTVL.